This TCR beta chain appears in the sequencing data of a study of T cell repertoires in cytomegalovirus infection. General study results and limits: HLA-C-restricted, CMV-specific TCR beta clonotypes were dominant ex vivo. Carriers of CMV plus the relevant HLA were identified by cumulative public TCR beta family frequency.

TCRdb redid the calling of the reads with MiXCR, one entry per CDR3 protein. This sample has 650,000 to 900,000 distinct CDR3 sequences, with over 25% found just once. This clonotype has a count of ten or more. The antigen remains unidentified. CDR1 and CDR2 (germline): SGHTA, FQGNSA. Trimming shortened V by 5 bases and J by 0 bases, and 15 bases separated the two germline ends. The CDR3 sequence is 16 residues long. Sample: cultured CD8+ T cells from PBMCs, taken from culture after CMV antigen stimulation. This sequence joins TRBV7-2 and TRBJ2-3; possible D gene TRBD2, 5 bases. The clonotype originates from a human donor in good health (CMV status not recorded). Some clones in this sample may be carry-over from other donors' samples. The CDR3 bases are TGTGCCAGCAGCCCCGCGGACTTCCCGAGCACAGATACGCAGTATTTT. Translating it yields CASSPADFPSTDTQYF.